Each of the 15 T cell receptor beta chains below was sequenced from the same sample in a study of Ad26.COV2.S vaccination and SARS-CoV-2 variants. Indicated treatment: over 15 received Ad26.COV2.S at low or high dose, single or two shots; about five received placebo; per-sample allocation not given. All samples were drawn on day 63, counting from the first vaccine or placebo injection. The repertoire was sequenced with immunoSEQ multiplex PCR; TCRdb's copy has only in-frame clones and lacks some. The data show approximately 400,000 clones, 83% seen once. The sample was peripheral blood, taken in a trial of Ad26.COV2.S vaccine versus placebo. The receptor source for this set is a person aged 18-60 years who received the Ad26.COV2.S COVID-19 vaccine or a placebo.

In its sample, this clone was seen once. V usage is TRBV29-1 and J usage is TRBJ1-2; D might be TRBD1 (6 bases). Germline assignment: CDR1 SQVTM and CDR2 ANQGSEA. The V end was cut by 6 bases, the J end by 1 base, with 9 bases between. This CDR3 has 12 residues. CDR3 coding DNA: TGCAGCGTGGGCAGGGGTAACTATGGCTACACCTTC. It is translated as CSVGRGNYGYTF.

The J gene is TRBJ2-2, the V gene TRBV5-1; 7 nucleotides agree with TRBD2. CDR3 size: 14 residues. Germline CDR1 and CDR2: SGHRS and YFSETQ. Trimming removed 8 bases from V and 5 bases from J; junction bases left unmatched: 9. CDR3 DNA sequence: TGCGCCAGTGTTAGCGGGCCCATGACCGGGGAGCTGTTTTTT. Its protein is CASVSGPMTGELFF. The variable domain in full, completed from reference TRBV5-1 and TRBJ2-2, reads KAGVTQTPRYLIKTRGQQVTLSCSPISGHRSVSWYQQTPGQGLQFLFEYFSETQRNKGNFPGRFSGRQFSNSRSEMNVSTLELGDSALYLCASVSGPMTGELFFGEGSRLTVL.

The chain employs TRBV7-3 and TRBJ2-3; no definite D call. CDR1 and CDR2 from the germline V gene are SGHTA and FQGTGA. The length of the CDR3 is 14 residues. V was clipped by 2 bases and J by 2 bases, with 8 bases between them. The DNA of the CDR3 is TGTGCCAGCAGCTTATCCCCTACCACAGATACGCAGTATTTT. It yields the protein CASSLSPTTDTQYF. The full variable domain, in which reference TRBV7-3 and TRBJ2-3 provide the parts outside the CDR3, is GAGVSQTPSNKVTEKGKYVELRCDPISGHTALYWYRQSLGQGPEFLIYFQGTGAADDSGLPNDRFFAVRPEGSVSTLKIQRTERGDSAVYLCASSLSPTTDTQYFGPGTRLTVL.

The chain has TRBV6-2 or TRBV6-3 and TRBJ2-5; tentative D call: TRBD1 (6 bases). V lost 6 bases and J lost 1, with 12 bases in between. The CDR3 contains 14 residues. CDR1 MNHEY and CDR2 SVGEGT come from the germline V gene. The DNA of the CDR3 is TGTGCCAGCAGCCAGACAGGAGCCCAAGAGACCCAGTACTTC. Protein product: CASSQTGAQETQYF.

The chain has TRBV3-1 (or the pseudogene TRBV3-2) and TRBJ1-3, with D hard to call. The V and J ends lost 2 bases and 0 bases respectively, with 11 bases between them. CDR3 length equals 16 residues. From germline, CDR1 is LGHDT and CDR2 YNNKEL (reference sequence). This CDR3 is CASSQLRWGSGNTIYF. CDR3 in DNA: TGTGCCAGCAGCCAACTACGGTGGGGCTCTGGAAACACCATATATTTT.

The chain links TRBV2 to TRBJ2-5; D gene uncertain. V lost 6 bases, J lost 4 bases, and 15 bases lay in between. CDR3 size: 14 residues. Germline-derived CDR1 and CDR2 are SNHLY and FYNNEI. The CDR3 reads CASRDPRVRETQYF. CDR3 nucleotides: TGTGCCAGCAGGGACCCAAGGGTGCGAGAGACCCAGTACTTC.

This chain joins TRBV9 and TRBJ2-3; either TRBD1 or TRBD2 may supply D (5 bases each). The germline V gene encodes CDR1 SGDLS and CDR2 YYNGEE. The germline V and J ends were trimmed by 2 bases and 4 bases, with 11 bases remaining between them. This CDR3 is 14 amino acids long. CDR3 protein: CASSVRLGADTQYF. In DNA form, the CDR3 reads TGTGCCAGCAGCGTTCGTCTGGGGGCAGATACGCAGTATTTT.

The V gene is TRBV11-2, the J gene TRBJ1-2; D may be TRBD1 (5 bases). The CDR3 has 14 amino acids. V lost 2 bases, J lost 3 bases, and 10 bases lay in between. The V gene's germline CDR1 is SGHAT and CDR2 FQNNGV. The CDR3 is CASSLIGEDYGYTF. The DNA for the CDR3 is TGTGCCAGCAGCTTAATAGGGGAAGACTATGGCTACACCTTC.

The sample holds one count of this clone. Distinct nucleotide sequences in the sample also encode this CDR3. V gene TRBV4-3 combines with J gene TRBJ1-2; D gene ambiguous. Germline CDR1 and CDR2: LGHNA and YSLEER. The CDR3 is 12 residues long. V was shortened by 1 base and J by 2 bases, with 2 bases between the two germline ends. CDR3 nucleotide sequence: TGCGCCAGCAGCCAAGGGAACTATGGCTACACCTTC. Protein product: CASSQGNYGYTF.

On this clone: The sample holds other DNA sequences that translate to the same CDR3. The J gene is TRBJ1-1, the V gene TRBV12-3 or TRBV12-4; D might be TRBD1 (5 bases). The CDR3 is 13 residues long. Trimming took off 2 bases at V and 5 bases at J, with 9 bases between the two ends. The CDR3 nucleotides read TGTGCCAGCAGTTTAAAAGGGGATACTGAAGCTTTCTTT. As protein: CASSLKGDTEAFF.

Comment on this clone: It is unclear where the CDR3 begins or ends on the DNA, so no DNA is shown, and the CDR3 is as TCRdb lists it. V gene TRBV12-2 combines with J gene TRBJ2-1; TRBD2, the table's D call, lacks a check against the DNA. TRBV12-2 is recorded as a pseudogene. The CDR3 is 15 amino acids long, termini counted. CDR3 sequence reads: CASRLVASGARRWFF.

The chain employs TRBV6-5 and TRBJ2-1, with TRBD2 identical over 11 bases. The V gene's germline CDR1 is MNHEY and CDR2 SVGAGI. V lost 0 bases to trimming and J lost 3 bases; unmatched junction nucleotides: 1. The CDR3 totals 16 residues. The CDR3 DNA sequence: TGTGCCAGCAGTTACTCCGGACTAGCGGGCTACAATGAGCAGTTCTTC. It yields the protein CASSYSGLAGYNEQFF.

The V and J genes are TRBV6-2 or TRBV6-3 and TRBJ2-7; D is ambiguous. Germline V gives CDR1 MNHEY, CDR2 SVGEGT. The V gene lost 2 bases and the J gene lost 5 bases, with 13 bases spanning the gap. This CDR3 is built from 14 residues. Written as DNA, the CDR3 is TGTGCCAGCAGTTACGGTATTAAGAGCAACGAGCAGTACTTC. This translates into CASSYGIKSNEQYF.

The chain links TRBV2 to TRBJ1-2; D call uncertain. The CDR3 spans 9 residues. V lost 7 bases and J lost 7, with 4 bases in between. The germline gives CDR1 SNHLY, CDR2 FYNNEI. Here the CDR3 DNA reads TGTGCCAGCAATGGTGGCTACACCTTC. This codes for CASNGGYTF.

The chain joins TRBV6-6 to TRBJ2-5, with D possibly TRBD1 on 6 matching bases. CDR3 length: 14 residues. V lost 2 bases to trimming and J lost 5 bases, with 12 bases between them. CDR1 is MNHNY, CDR2 SVGAGI, per germline (reference sequence). This CDR3 is CASSYGQGLETQYF. CDR3 sequence (DNA): TGTGCCAGCAGTTACGGGCAGGGGCTCGAGACCCAGTACTTC.